This record looks at one T cell receptor beta chain sequence and its context. Its antigen is unknown. These data come from a study of T cell repertoires and leukemia-associated antigens. Using its own MiXCR run on the 5' RACE reads, TCRdb lists one record per CDR3 protein. The data hold roughly 10,000 distinct CDR3 sequences, with 43% observed a single time. CDR3 length equals 15 residues. From germline, CDR1 is MNHEY and CDR2 SMNVEV (reference sequence). Trimming pared 5 bases from V and 4 bases from J, leaving 15 bases between. V and J are TRBV27 and TRBJ2-1, with D possibly TRBD2 on 6 matching bases. The receptor was isolated from a female donor in good health. The sequenced material came from CD3+ T cells sorted from blood and cultured. CDR3 sequence reads: CASSKSPGAYNEQFF. For the CDR3, the DNA is TGTGCCAGCAGTAAGTCCCCGGGAGCGTACAATGAGCAGTTCTTC.